The text below deals with one TCR beta chain. The antigen remains undetermined. The data stem from a study of OX40 agonist ivuxolimab in advanced cancers. Whole-study findings and limits: Clonal expansion from baseline to week 6 occurred in both CD4+ and CD8+ T cells.

This CDR3 contains 11 residues. Trimming left V 8 bases short and J 1 base short, with 6 bases between. Germline CDR1 reads MDHEN; CDR2 reads SYDVKM. The data were produced by immunoSEQ multiplex PCR, yet TCRdb's version contains in-frame clones alone and is incomplete. The table includes 30,000 to 45,000 clones, about nine tenths detected once. Sequencing was performed on CD4+ or CD8+ T cells sorted from blood, taken in a trial of the OX40 agonist ivuxolimab. The receptor was isolated from an adult with an advanced solid tumor such as melanoma, head and neck, liver or kidney cancer. J is TRBJ2-7 and V is TRBV28; D possibly uses TRBD1 or TRBD2 (5 bases each). CDR3 sequence (DNA): TGTGCCAGCGGGGGTTCCTACGAGCAGTACTTC. Protein product: CASGGSYEQYF. Full variable domain (remainder filled in from reference TRBV28 and TRBJ2-7): DVKVTQSSRYLVKRTGEKVFLECVQDMDHENMFWYRQDPGLGLRLIYFSYDVKMKEKGDIPEGYSVSREKKERFSLILESASTNQTSMYLCASGGSYEQYFGPGTRLTVT.